This T cell receptor beta chain was identified in a study of OX40 agonist ivuxolimab in advanced cancers. Study in general: Patients received the agonistic anti-OX40 (CD134) antibody ivuxolimab. The dose-escalation cohort had hepatocellular carcinoma, melanoma, renal cell or head and neck cancer. Study outcomes and limitations: A proportion of nonresponders additionally exhibited low normalized T-cell clonal expansion.

Here immunoSEQ multiplex PCR was the method, and the copy in TCRdb shows in-frame clones only, minus some. The data contain approximately 28,000 clones, approximately 90% of them singletons. The CDR3 loop spans 13 amino acids. The V gene's germline CDR1 is SGHNT and CDR2 YENEEA. Comments on this clone: Its matching antigen is unknown. Mismatch with germline at one junction end may stem from a read error.

This receptor was taken from an adult with an advanced solid tumor such as melanoma, head and neck, liver or kidney cancer. The chain couples TRBV11-3 to TRBJ1-1; TRBD1 is a possible D gene (6 bases). Sequenced here: CD4+ or CD8+ T cells sorted from blood, sampled in a trial of the OX40 agonist ivuxolimab. The CDR3 sequence: CASGLGGEGEAFF. In DNA, the CDR3 is TGTGCCAGCGGCTTGGGGGGCGAGGGTGAAGCTTTCTTT.